This T cell receptor beta chain was profiled in a study of blood T cell repertoires in COVID-19. Study context: Sites in the United States, Italy and Spain provided acute and convalescent COVID-19 samples. T cells, B-cell-depleted T cells, or PBMCs provided the cDNA or gDNA that served as material.

The method was immunoSEQ multiplex PCR; TCRdb's version includes in-frame clones alone and lacks a portion of them. Among a few hundred thousand clones listed, 80% to 90% were seen once. Participants, 18 to 89 years old, spanned around 25 US areas. Exposed study participants had met a COVID-19 case within 2 weeks before entry. Germline V gene lookup returns CDR1 SGHAT and CDR2 FQNNGV. Trimming left V 2 bases short and J 16 bases short, with 17 bases between. This CDR3 has 13 residues. The chain combines TRBV11-2 with TRBJ1-4; D perhaps matches TRBD1 (5 bases). The sample was PBMCs or T cells enriched from blood (not recorded which). The TCR comes from a woman in her thirties who had been exposed to COVID-19. The CDR3 loop reads CASSLIPDSIPFF. CDR3 bases: TGTGCCAGCAGCTTAATTCCCGACAGCATTCCGTTTTTT. Using reference TRBV11-2 and TRBJ1-4 for the parts outside the CDR3, the full variable domain is EAGVAQSPRYKIIEKRQSVAFWCNPISGHATLYWYQQILGQGPKLLIQFQNNGVVDDSQLPKDRFSAERLKGVDSTLKIQPAKLEDSAVYLCASSLIPDSIPFFGSGTQLSVL.